The clone carrying this T cell receptor (beta chain) was recorded many times. Its target is not known. TCRdb processed the multiplex PCR reads anew with MiXCR; each CDR3 protein has one entry. In the table there are about 200,000 distinct CDR3 sequences, 25% to 40% of which are singletons. The sample is drawn from a study of breast tumors, draining lymph nodes, adjacent tissues. Study results and limitations: Tumors had less TCR diversity than lymph nodes, more than nontumor tissue. Compared with basal-like, luminal-like tumors shared significantly more repertoire with nontumor tissue. The data were judged consistent with most tumor T cells coming from lymph node and expanding in tumor.

The V end lost 1 base, the J end lost 3 bases, and 15 bases lay between the germline ends. This CDR3 region has 17 residues. Germline values: CDR1 SEHNR, CDR2 FQNEAQ (reference sequence). Breast cancer patients provided tissue from their axillary draining lymph nodes. The receptor was isolated from a female donor with breast cancer. Some clones in this sample may be carry-over from other donors' samples. The J gene is TRBJ2-2, the V gene TRBV7-9, with D perhaps given as TRBD1 or TRBD2 (6 bases each). The sample comprised axillary lymph node tissue. DNA for the CDR3: TGTGCCAGCAGCTTAGTTGAAGGGGGGACGGACACCGGGGAGCTGTTTTTT. Translated: CASSLVEGGTDTGELFF. Drawing the rest from reference TRBV7-9 and TRBJ2-2, the complete variable domain is DTGVSQNPRHKITKRGQNVTFRCDPISEHNRLYWYRQTLGQGPEFLTYFQNEAQLEKSRLLSDRFSAERPKGSFSTLEIQRTEQGDSAMYLCASSLVEGGTDTGELFFGEGSRLTVL.